Reported below is one T cell receptor (beta chain). Its antigen is currently unknown. The data derive from a study of T cell repertoires in cytomegalovirus infection. This CDR3 is 12 amino acids long. Germline lookup yields CDR1 DFQATT and CDR2 SNEGSKA (reference sequence). V was clipped by 2 bases and J by 7 bases, with 8 bases between them. MiXCR, applied by TCRdb to the reads, yields one record per CDR3 protein. In the table there are about 400,000 distinct CDR3 sequences, around 18% of which are singletons. The study, taken as a whole, reports: HLA-C-restricted CMV-specific TCR beta clonotypes prevailed in the ex vivo response.

The specimen was PBMCs. This receptor was obtained from a human donor in good health (CMV status not recorded). Some clones in this sample may be carry-over from other donors' samples. The chain uses TRBV20-1 and TRBJ1-4; no clear D. The CDR3 region has the DNA TGCAGTGCTAGATCTACCCTTGAAAAACTGTTTTTT. Its translation is CSARSTLEKLFF.